These T cell receptor beta chains were read from a single sample in a study of blood T cell repertoires in COVID-19. Some clones are missing from TCRdb's copy, which holds only in-frame ones; the method was immunoSEQ multiplex PCR. Among about 24,000 clones listed, around nine tenths were seen once. Sample: peripheral blood. Receptors were obtained from a woman aged 65 to 85 with active COVID-19. The CDR3 runs from the conserved cysteine through the conserved F or W. A D gene is named only where the DNA matches it firmly. The size of a clone is reported for some rows only, either as once, few or many, or as a class for expanded clones.

D	J	V	size	CDR3	DNA
TRBD2	TRBJ2-5	TRBV2	NA	CASGAGGPIETQYF	TGTGCCAGCGGAGCGGGGGGGCCGATCGAGACCCAGTACTTC
NA	TRBJ2-1	TRBV7-8	NA	CASSPSRRTTEQFF	TGTGCCAGCAGCCCCTCCCGGAGGACGACTGAGCAGTTCTTC
TRBD1	TRBJ1-5	TRBV7-2	NA	CASSPDRDQPQHF	TGTGCCAGCAGCCCCGACAGGGATCAGCCCCAGCATTTT
NA	TRBJ2-3	TRBV3-1/TRBV3-2	NA	CASSQGTRADTQYF	TGTGCCAGCAGCCAAGGTACCAGGGCAGATACGCAGTATTTT
TRBD1	TRBJ1-2	TRBV28	NA	CASRGGQGNSGYTF	TGTGCCAGCAGGGGGGGACAGGGGAACTCTGGCTACACCTTC
NA	TRBJ1-4	TRBV7-9	NA	CASSLVGPEKLFF	TGTGCCAGCAGCTTAGTTGGGCCAGAAAAACTGTTTTTT
TRBD1	TRBJ2-2	TRBV9	NA	CASSLRTGDTGELFF	TGTGCCAGCAGCCTCCGGACAGGGGACACCGGGGAGCTGTTTTTT
TRBD2	TRBJ2-7	TRBV4-2	medium-sized	CASSPGTSAVEQYF	TGTGCCAGCAGCCCCGGGACTAGTGCTGTCGAGCAGTACTTC
TRBD1	TRBJ2-5	TRBV7-2	NA	CASSLDREETQYF	TGTGCCAGCAGCCTGGACAGGGAAGAGACCCAGTACTTC
TRBD1	TRBJ2-3	TRBV18	NA	CASSSPTGTATDTQYF	TGTGCCAGCTCATCGCCTACCGGGACAGCGACAGATACGCAGTATTTT
TRBD2	TRBJ2-5	TRBV19	NA	CASSIVTSGGRETQYF	TGTGCCAGTAGTATAGTCACTAGCGGGGGTCGAGAGACCCAGTACTTC
NA	TRBJ1-5	TRBV19	once	CASKFRGDNQPQHF	TGTGCCAGTAAGTTTAGGGGCGATAATCAGCCCCAGCATTTT
TRBD2	TRBJ2-3	TRBV4-1	few	CASSRGTSGGAPDTQYF	TGCGCCAGCAGTCGCGGGACTAGCGGGGGGGCCCCAGATACGCAGTATTTT
NA	TRBJ2-3	TRBV12-3/TRBV12-4	NA	CASSLRGDTQYF	TGTGCCAGCAGTTTAAGGGGGGATACGCAGTATTTT
NA	TRBJ2-7	TRBV11-2	NA	CASSSQGYEQYF	TGTGCCAGCAGCTCCCAGGGCTACGAGCAGTACTTC
NA	TRBJ1-6	TRBV7-8	NA	CASSFAQGFLSSPLHF	TGTGCCAGCAGCTTCGCGCAGGGTTTTCTTAGTTCACCCCTCCACTTT
TRBD1	TRBJ2-7	TRBV6-6	NA	CASRTGTGGSYEQYF	TGTGCCAGCAGGACCGGGACAGGGGGCTCCTACGAGCAGTACTTC
TRBD2	TRBJ2-1	TRBV12-3/TRBV12-4	NA	CASSRTSNEQFF	TGTGCCAGCAGTCGGACTAGCAATGAGCAGTTCTTC
NA	TRBJ1-2	TRBV7-8	NA	CASSLVGGPSNYGYTF	TGTGCCAGCAGCTTAGTGGGGGGGCCCTCTAACTATGGCTACACCTTC
NA	TRBJ1-2	TRBV6-5	NA	CASWTVYNYGYTF	TGTGCCAGCTGGACAGTTTATAACTATGGCTACACCTTC
NA	TRBJ2-2	TRBV5-6	NA	CASSLIGERTGELFF	TGTGCCAGCAGCTTGATAGGGGAACGGACCGGGGAGCTGTTTTTT
NA	TRBJ2-2	TRBV5-1	NA	CASRRYIPNTGELFF	TGCGCCAGCAGGCGATATATACCGAACACCGGGGAGCTGTTTTTT
NA	TRBJ1-3	TRBV5-1	NA	CASSPGGGGNTIYF	TGCGCCAGCAGCCCCGGCGGAGGGGGAAACACCATATATTTT
TRBD1	TRBJ2-1	TRBV11-2	NA	CASSRLTGSYNEQFF	TGTGCCAGCAGCCGATTGACAGGGTCCTACAATGAGCAGTTCTTC
NA	TRBJ1-3	TRBV9	once	CASSASSGNTIYF	TGTGCCAGCAGCGCCTCGTCTGGAAACACCATATATTTT
TRBD1	TRBJ2-5	TRBV7-3	NA	CANVAPGQGKETQYF	TGTGCCAACGTCGCCCCGGGACAGGGGAAAGAGACCCAGTACTTC
TRBD1	TRBJ2-4	TRBV29-1	once	CSVGTGGLAKNIQYF	TGCAGCGTTGGAACAGGGGGACTAGCCAAAAACATTCAGTACTTC
TRBD2	TRBJ2-5	TRBV10-3	NA	CAISLTGGPRETQYF	TGTGCCATCAGCCTGACGGGGGGGCCCCGAGAGACCCAGTACTTC
TRBD1	TRBJ1-5	TRBV28	NA	CASSFSQGGDNQPQHF	TGTGCCAGCAGTTTTTCACAGGGGGGGGACAATCAGCCCCAGCATTTT